This TCR beta chain was captured by sequencing in a study of post-analysis software for immune sequencing data (dated by TCRdb to 2013 to 2016). Some background on the complete study: Disease courses on record covered relapsing-remitting, secondary progressive and progressive-relapsing multiple sclerosis, though some patients had no subtype annotation. A subset of samples was prepared in parallel using single-end sample barcoding, then pooled and co-amplified after Illumina adapter ligation. Patient repertoires were compared against about a dozen previously published healthy control repertoires from donors aged roughly 6 to 28 years.

Receptor libraries were prepared by PCR. Sequencing was performed on an Illumina HiSeq 2500. To reduce PCR and sequencing biases, unique molecular identifiers were incorporated into the TCR beta cDNA libraries. Roughly 500,000 cDNA molecules were obtained per 1 to 10 million input T cells, so each molecule approximated one T cell. Patient libraries were prepared and sequenced with the same protocol used for the earlier healthy control dataset. Within a given batch, samples were prepared together, multiplexed and sequenced on the same HiSeq lane. The paper's processing steps were these. MIGEC was used to process the raw barcoded reads, and molecular identifier groups with only a single read were discarded before consensus assembly and CDR3 extraction. Clonotype tables were post-analysed with VDJtools, normalizing diversity by down-sampling all datasets to the smallest sample size. To correct batch-related cross-sample contamination, repertoire overlap clustering matched CDR3 amino acid sequences but not nucleotide sequences. Starting from the raw public reads, TCRdb applied fastp trimming at Q25, assembled clones with MiXCR and retained in-frame beta chains. Rows with one shared CDR3 protein collapse into an entry with the most common genes and DNA. The V and J calls reflect TCRdb's pipeline rather than the authors' work. The sample table records around 770,000 distinct CDR3 sequences; about 45% of these occur just once. Roughly 4.9% of the sample is taken by the ten largest.

Note on this clonotype: Its binding antigen is unknown. Within one base of it there is no much larger clone, and no base qualities were kept.

The paper's findings and limits, for the study overall: Strong co-clustering of samples prepared in the same batch was shown by direct clustering with F measure, prompting a batch-effect correction. Multiple sclerosis patients had significantly lower normalized Chao1 diversity than controls, a result that suggests substantial peripheral T-cell clonal expansion. The multiple sclerosis patient group was slightly younger than the control group. Significantly higher frequencies in patients than in controls were found for a handful of TRBV segments, including TRBV5-6, TRBV5-1 and TRBV20-1.

Reading the germline V gene gives CDR1 MDHEN and CDR2 SYDVKM. Clipping removes 2 bases from V and 4 bases from J, with 5 as the unmatched junction base count. CDR3 length: 15 amino acids, cysteine to phenylalanine. Only the CDR3 region is kept as DNA, spanning 45 bases read in frame from base 1. TCR beta repertoires were profiled from peripheral blood of 10 to 15 young patients with multiple sclerosis to demonstrate the VDJtools post-analysis software. The multiple sclerosis patients were children and adolescents between roughly 6 and 16 years of age. The sequence was obtained from a girl aged 5-17 years with multiple sclerosis. The sequencing input was blood. The chain joins TRBV28 to TRBJ2-1; TRBD2 lines up with 7 middle nucleotides. The CDR3 is CASSLPLAAYNEQFF. The DNA reads TGTGCCAGCAGTTTACCCCTAGCGGCTTACAATGAGCAGTTCTTC.